Detailed here is one T cell receptor (beta chain). Antigen: not known. The V and J ends lost 4 bases and 1 base respectively, with 16 bases between them. Per the germline V gene, CDR1 is SQVTM and CDR2 is ANQGSEA. The CDR3 is 15 residues long. The time point was: cycle 4 day 1 (C4D1), after about 6 weeks of nivolumab. Patients all relapsed after autologous stem cell transplantation, and there was variation in brentuximab vedotin exposure. These data are taken from a study of PD-1 blockade in classical Hodgkin lymphoma. The study, taken as a whole, reports: The diversity seen at baseline in complete responders resembled that of newly diagnosed patients.

Libraries were prepared by immunoSEQ multiplex PCR; TCRdb keeps only in-frame clonotypes and omits some of them. The sample yields tens of thousands of clones, around nine tenths seen once. The receptor comes from a human donor with classical Hodgkin lymphoma. Sequenced here: peripheral blood mononuclear cells (PBMCs), sampled before the fourth cycle of nivolumab. V and J are TRBV29-1 and TRBJ1-2; no clear D gene. CDR3 coding DNA: TGCAGCGTTGGCAGCTTTGGCAGAGTTAACTATGGCTACACCTTC. This sequence encodes CSVGSFGRVNYGYTF.